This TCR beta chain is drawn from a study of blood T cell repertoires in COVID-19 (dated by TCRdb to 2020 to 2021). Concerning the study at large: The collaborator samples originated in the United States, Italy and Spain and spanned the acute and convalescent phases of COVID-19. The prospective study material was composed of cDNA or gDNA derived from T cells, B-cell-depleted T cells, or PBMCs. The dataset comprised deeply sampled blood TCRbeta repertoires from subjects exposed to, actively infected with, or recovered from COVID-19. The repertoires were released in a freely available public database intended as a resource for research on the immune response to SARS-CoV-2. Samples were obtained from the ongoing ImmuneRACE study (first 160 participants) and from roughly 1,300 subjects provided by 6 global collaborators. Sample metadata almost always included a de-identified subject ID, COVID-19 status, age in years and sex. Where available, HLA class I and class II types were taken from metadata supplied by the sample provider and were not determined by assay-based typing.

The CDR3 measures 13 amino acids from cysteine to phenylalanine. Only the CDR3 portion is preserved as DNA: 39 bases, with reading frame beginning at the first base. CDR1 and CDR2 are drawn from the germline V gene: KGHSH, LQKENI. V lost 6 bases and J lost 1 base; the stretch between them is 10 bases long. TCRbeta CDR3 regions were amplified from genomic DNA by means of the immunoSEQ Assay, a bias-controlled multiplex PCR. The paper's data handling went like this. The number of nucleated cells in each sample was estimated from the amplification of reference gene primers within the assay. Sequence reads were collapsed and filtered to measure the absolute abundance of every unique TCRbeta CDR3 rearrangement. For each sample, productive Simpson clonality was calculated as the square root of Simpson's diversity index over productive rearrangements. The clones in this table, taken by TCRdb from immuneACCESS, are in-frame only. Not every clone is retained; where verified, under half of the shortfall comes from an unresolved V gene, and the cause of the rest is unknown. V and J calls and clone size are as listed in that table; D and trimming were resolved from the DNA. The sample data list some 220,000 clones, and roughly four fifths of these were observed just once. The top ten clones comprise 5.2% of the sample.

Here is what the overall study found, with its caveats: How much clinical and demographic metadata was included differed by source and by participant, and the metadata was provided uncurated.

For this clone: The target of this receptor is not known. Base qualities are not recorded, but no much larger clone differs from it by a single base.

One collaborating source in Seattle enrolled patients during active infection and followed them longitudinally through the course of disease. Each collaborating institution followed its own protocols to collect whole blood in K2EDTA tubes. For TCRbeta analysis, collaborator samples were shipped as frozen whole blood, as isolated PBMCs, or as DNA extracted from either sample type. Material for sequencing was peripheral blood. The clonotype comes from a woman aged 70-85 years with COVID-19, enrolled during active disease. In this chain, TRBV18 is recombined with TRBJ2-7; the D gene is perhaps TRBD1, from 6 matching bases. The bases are TGTGCCAGCTCCCGAGGGGGTTCCTACGAGCAGTACTTC. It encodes CASSRGGSYEQYF.